The T cell receptor (beta chain) described here comes from a study of monozygotic twins with inflammatory bowel disease. The UMIs contained a 6-nucleotide sample barcode. They were added by template switching during cDNA synthesis. Following a re-call of the 5' RACE reads, TCRdb has one entry per CDR3 protein and lacks DNA. This table lists around 190,000 distinct CDR3 sequences. The total RNA came straight from whole blood, and T cells were not sorted beforehand. There are 17 residues in the CDR3. Regarding this clonotype: What it recognizes is unknown.

General study results and limits: Differing T cell subtypes remained indistinguishable.

The source of this sequence is a human donor with ulcerative colitis or Crohn's disease, or a healthy co-twin of an affected twin (not recorded which). The sample consisted of blood. The chain links TRBV12-3 or TRBV12-4 to TRBJ1-2. The CDR3 sequence is CASSFGGARRVDYGYTF.